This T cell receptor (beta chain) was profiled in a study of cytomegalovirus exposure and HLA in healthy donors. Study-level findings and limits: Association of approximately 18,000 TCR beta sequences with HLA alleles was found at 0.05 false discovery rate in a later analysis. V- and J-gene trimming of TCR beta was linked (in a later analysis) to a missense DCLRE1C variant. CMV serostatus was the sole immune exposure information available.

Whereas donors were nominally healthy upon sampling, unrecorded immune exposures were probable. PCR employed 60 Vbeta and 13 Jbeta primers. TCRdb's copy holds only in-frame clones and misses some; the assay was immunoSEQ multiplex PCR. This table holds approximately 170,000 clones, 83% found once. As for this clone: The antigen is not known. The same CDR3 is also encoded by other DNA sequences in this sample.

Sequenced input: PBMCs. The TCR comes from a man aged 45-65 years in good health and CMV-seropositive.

For the CDR3, the DNA is TGTGCCAGCAGTCGGACAGTCTACGAGCAGTACTTC. This translates into CASSRTVYEQYF. V usage is TRBV28 and J usage is TRBJ2-7, with a weak D call TRBD1 (6 bases). The V gene lost 5 bases and the J gene lost 3 bases, with 8 bases spanning the gap. The length of the CDR3 is 12 residues. The germline V gene encodes CDR1 MDHEN and CDR2 SYDVKM.